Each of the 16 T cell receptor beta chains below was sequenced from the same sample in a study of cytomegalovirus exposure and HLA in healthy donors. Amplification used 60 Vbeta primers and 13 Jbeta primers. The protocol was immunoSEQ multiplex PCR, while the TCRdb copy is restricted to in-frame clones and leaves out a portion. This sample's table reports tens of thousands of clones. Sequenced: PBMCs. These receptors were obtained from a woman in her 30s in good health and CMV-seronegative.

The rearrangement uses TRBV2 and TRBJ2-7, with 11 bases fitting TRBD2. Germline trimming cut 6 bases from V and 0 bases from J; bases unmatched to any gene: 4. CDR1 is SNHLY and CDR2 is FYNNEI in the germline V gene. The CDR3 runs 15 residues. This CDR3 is CASSPGLAVSYEQYF. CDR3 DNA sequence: TGTGCCAGCAGCCCGGGACTAGCGGTCTCCTACGAGCAGTACTTC. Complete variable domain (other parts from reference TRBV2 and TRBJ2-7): EPEVTQTPSHQVTQMGQEVILRCVPISNHLYFYWYRQILGQKVEFLVSFYNNEISEKSEIFDDQFSVERPDGSNFTLKIRSTKLEDSAMYFCASSPGLAVSYEQYFGPGTRLTVT.

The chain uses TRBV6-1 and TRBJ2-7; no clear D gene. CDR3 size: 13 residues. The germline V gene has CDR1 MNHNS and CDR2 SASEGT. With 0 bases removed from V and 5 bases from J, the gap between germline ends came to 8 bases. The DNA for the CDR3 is TGTGCCAGCAGTGAAGCGCCACCTAACGAGCAGTACTTC. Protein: CASSEAPPNEQYF.

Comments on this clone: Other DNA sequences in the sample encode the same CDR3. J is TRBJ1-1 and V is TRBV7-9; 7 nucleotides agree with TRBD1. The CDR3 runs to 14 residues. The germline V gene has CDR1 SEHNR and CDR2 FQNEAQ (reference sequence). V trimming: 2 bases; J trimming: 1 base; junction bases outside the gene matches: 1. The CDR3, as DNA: TGTGCCAGCAGCTTATCAGGGGGGAACACTGAAGCTTTCTTT. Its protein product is CASSLSGGNTEAFF.

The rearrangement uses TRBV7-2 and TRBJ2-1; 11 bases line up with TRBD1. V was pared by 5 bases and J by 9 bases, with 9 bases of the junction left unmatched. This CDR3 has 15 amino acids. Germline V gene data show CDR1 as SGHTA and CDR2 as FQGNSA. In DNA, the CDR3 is TGTGCCAGCAGCCCGACCCGGACAGGGGGCATTGAGCAGTTCTTC. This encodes CASSPTRTGGIEQFF.

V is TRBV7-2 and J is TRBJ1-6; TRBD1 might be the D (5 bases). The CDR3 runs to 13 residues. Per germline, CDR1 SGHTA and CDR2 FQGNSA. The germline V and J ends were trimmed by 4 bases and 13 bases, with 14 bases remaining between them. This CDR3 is CASSSQGTGPLHF. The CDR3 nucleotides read TGTGCCAGCAGCTCGCAGGGCACAGGTCCCCTCCACTTT.

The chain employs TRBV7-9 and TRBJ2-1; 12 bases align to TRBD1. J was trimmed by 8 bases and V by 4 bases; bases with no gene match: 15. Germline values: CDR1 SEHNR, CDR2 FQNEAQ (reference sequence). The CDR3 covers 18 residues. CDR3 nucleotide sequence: TGTGCCAGCAGCTCGACCGGAACAACGGGACAGGGGGCCTATGAGCAGTTCTTC. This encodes CASSSTGTTGQGAYEQFF. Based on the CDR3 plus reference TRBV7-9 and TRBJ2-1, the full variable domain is DTGVSQNPRHKITKRGQNVTFRCDPISEHNRLYWYRQTLGQGPEFLTYFQNEAQLEKSRLLSDRFSAERPKGSFSTLEIQRTEQGDSAMYLCASSSTGTTGQGAYEQFFGPGTRLTVL.

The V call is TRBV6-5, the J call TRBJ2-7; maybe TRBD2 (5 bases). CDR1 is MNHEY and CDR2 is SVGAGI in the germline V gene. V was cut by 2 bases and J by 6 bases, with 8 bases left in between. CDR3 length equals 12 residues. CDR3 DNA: TGTGCCAGCAGTTACGTGGGGAGCGAGCAGTACTTC. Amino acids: CASSYVGSEQYF.

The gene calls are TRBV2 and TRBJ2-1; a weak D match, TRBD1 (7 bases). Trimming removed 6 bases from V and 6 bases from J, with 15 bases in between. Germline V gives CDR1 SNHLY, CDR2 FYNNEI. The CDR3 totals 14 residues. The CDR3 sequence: CASRVDRRGNEQFF. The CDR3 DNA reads TGTGCCAGCAGAGTGGACAGGCGGGGCAATGAGCAGTTCTTC. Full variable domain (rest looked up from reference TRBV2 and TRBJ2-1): EPEVTQTPSHQVTQMGQEVILRCVPISNHLYFYWYRQILGQKVEFLVSFYNNEISEKSEIFDDQFSVERPDGSNFTLKIRSTKLEDSAMYFCASRVDRRGNEQFFGPGTRLTVL.

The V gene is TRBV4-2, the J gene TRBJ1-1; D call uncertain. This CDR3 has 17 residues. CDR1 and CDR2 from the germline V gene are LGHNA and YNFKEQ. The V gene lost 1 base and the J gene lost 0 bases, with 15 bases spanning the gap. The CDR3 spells CASSQGGLLGMNTEAFF. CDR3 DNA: TGTGCCAGCAGCCAAGGCGGACTCCTAGGGATGAACACTGAAGCTTTCTTT.

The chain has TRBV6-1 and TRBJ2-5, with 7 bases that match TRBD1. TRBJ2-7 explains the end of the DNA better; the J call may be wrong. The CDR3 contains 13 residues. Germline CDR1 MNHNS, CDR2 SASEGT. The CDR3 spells CASSDRVGYEQYF. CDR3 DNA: TGTGCCAGCAGCGACAGGGTAGGGTACGAGCAGTACTTC.

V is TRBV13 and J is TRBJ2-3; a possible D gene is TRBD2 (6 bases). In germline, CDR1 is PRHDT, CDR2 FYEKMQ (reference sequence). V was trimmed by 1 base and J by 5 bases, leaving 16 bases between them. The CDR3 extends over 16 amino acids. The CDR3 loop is CASSLVLEGRGDTQYF. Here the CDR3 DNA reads TGTGCCAGCAGCTTAGTGTTAGAGGGGCGGGGAGATACGCAGTATTTT.

CDR3 sequence reads: CASSRGTSGGLGETQYF. As DNA, the CDR3 is TGTGCCAGCAGCCGCGGGACTAGCGGGGGCCTGGGAGAGACCCAGTACTTC. The genes are TRBV11-2 and TRBJ2-5; TRBD2 aligns across 14 bases. This CDR3 spans 17 amino acids. Germline CDR1 reads SGHAT; CDR2 reads FQNNGV. V shed 5 bases, J shed 4 bases, and the junction held 9 bases outside the gene matches.

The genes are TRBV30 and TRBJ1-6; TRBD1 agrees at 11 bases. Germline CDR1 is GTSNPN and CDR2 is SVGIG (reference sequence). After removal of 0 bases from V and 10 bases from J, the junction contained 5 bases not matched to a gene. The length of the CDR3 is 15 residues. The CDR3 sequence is CAWSVVDRGRSPLHF. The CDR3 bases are TGTGCCTGGAGTGTAGTGGACAGGGGGCGATCACCCCTCCACTTT.

The CDR3 nucleotides are TGCGCCAGCAGCACTACTAGCGGCTCCTACGAGCAGTACTTC. Translation: CASSTTSGSYEQYF. The chain employs TRBV5-1 and TRBJ2-7; 8 bases line up with TRBD2. J was trimmed by 0 bases and V by 4 bases; bases with no gene match: 3. Germline V CDR1 and CDR2: SGHRS, YFSETQ. This CDR3 comprises 14 residues.

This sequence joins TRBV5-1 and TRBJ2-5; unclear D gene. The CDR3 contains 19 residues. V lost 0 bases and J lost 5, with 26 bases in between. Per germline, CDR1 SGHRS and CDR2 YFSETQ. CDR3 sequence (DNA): TGCGCCAGCAGCTTGGCCCCTAGTCGGCACCTCGTCCTCTGGGAGACCCAGTACTTC. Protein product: CASSLAPSRHLVLWETQYF.

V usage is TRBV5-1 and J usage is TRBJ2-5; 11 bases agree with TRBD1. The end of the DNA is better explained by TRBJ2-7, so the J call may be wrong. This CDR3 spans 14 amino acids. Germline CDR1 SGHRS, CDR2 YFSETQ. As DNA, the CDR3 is TGCGCCAGCGGCCCGGGACAGGGGGTCCACGAGCAGTACTTC. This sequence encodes CASGPGQGVHEQYF.